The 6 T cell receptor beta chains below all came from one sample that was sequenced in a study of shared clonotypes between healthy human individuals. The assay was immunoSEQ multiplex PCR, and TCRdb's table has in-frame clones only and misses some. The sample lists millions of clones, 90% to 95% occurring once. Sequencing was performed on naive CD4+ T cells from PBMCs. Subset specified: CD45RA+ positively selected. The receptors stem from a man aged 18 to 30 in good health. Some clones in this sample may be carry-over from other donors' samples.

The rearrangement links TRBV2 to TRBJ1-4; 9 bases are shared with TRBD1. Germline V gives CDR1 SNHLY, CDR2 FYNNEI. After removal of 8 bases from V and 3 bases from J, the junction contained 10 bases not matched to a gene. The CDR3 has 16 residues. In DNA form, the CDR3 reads TGTGCCAGCGGGACAGGGACGAGCTCGTCTAATGAAAAACTGTTTTTT. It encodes CASGTGTSSSNEKLFF. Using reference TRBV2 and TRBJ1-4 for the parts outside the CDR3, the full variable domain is EPEVTQTPSHQVTQMGQEVILRCVPISNHLYFYWYRQILGQKVEFLVSFYNNEISEKSEIFDDQFSVERPDGSNFTLKIRSTKLEDSAMYFCASGTGTSSSNEKLFFGSGTQLSVL.

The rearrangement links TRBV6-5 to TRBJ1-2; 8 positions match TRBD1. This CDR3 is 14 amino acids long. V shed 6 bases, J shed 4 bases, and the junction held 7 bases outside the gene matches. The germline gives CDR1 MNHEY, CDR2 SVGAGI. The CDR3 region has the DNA TGTGCCAGCAGAAAAACAGGGGGAGGCTATGGCTACACCTTC. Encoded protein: CASRKTGGGYGYTF.

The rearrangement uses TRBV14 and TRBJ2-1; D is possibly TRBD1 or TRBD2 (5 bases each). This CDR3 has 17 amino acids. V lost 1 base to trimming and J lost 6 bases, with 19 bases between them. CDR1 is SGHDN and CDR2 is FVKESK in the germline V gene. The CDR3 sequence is CASSQVWMRGWANEQFF. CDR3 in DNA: TGTGCCAGCAGCCAAGTATGGATGAGGGGTTGGGCCAATGAGCAGTTCTTC.

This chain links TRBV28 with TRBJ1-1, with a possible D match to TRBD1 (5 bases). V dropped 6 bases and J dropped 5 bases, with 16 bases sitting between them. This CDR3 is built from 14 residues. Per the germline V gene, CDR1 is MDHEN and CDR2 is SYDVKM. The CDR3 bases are TGTGCCAGCAGCAACCGGGGGTTGGGGACTGAAGCTTTCTTT. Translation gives CASSNRGLGTEAFF.

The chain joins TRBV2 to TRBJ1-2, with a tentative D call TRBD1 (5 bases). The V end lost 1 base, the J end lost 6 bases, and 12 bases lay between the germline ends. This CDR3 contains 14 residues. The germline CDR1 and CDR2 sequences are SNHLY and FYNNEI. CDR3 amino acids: CASSEVGEGHGYTF. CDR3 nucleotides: TGTGCCAGCAGTGAAGTGGGTGAGGGACATGGCTACACCTTC.

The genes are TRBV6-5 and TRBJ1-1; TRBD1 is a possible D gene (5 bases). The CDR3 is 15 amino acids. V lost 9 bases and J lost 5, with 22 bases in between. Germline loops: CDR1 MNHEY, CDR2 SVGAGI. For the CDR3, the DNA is TGTGCCAGTCGCCGCTTCAGGGCGGCACAAACTGAAGCTTTCTTT. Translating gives CASRRFRAAQTEAFF.